Listed below are T cell receptor beta chains from one sample, sequenced in a study of T cell changes during pregnancy in multiple sclerosis. The protocol was immunoSEQ multiplex PCR, while the TCRdb copy is restricted to in-frame clones and leaves out a portion. The repertoire consists of 70,000 to 95,000 clones, with over 80% occurring once and the leading ten covering less than 0.6%. Sequenced here: CD4+ T cells from peripheral blood mononuclear cells, sampled in the second trimester of pregnancy. These receptors originate from a female donor with multiple sclerosis, enrolled in a pregnancy study. The CDR3 runs from the conserved cysteine through the conserved F or W. Fields, in order: J gene, V gene, clone size, D gene, CDR3 protein, CDR3 DNA. D genes are given only for firm matches. Clone size is not always given. Where it is, it says once, few, many or a class for expanded clones.

TRBJ1-1	TRBV7-2	-	-	CASSPQSTGNTEAFF	TGTGCCAGCAGCCCACAGTCGACAGGTAACACTGAAGCTTTCTTT
TRBJ2-5	TRBV11-2	-	-	CASSPQETQYF	TGTGCCAGCAGCCCTCAAGAGACCCAGTACTTC
TRBJ1-6	TRBV10-3	-	TRBD1	CAIKDRGLNSPLHF	TGTGCCATCAAGGACAGGGGGTTAAATTCACCCCTCCACTTT
TRBJ2-7	TRBV28	-	TRBD1	CASSLGGQGAREQYF	TGTGCCAGCAGTTTAGGGGGACAGGGGGCGAGGGAGCAGTACTTC
TRBJ2-5	TRBV7-9	-	TRBD2	CASSHSLGLAGWRGETQYF	TGTGCCAGCAGCCACTCCCTGGGACTAGCGGGATGGAGGGGAGAGACCCAGTACTTC
TRBJ2-7	TRBV5-1	-	TRBD1	CASSLGTGGYEQYF	TGCGCCAGCAGCTTGGGGACAGGGGGCTACGAGCAGTACTTC
TRBJ2-3	TRBV30	-	TRBD2	CAWSGTSRTQYF	TGTGCCTGGAGTGGGACTAGCAGAACGCAGTATTTT
TRBJ1-1	TRBV9	-	-	CASSAQGRGVGNTEAFF	TGTGCCAGCAGCGCCCAGGGGCGAGGAGTGGGGAACACTGAAGCTTTCTTT
TRBJ1-1	TRBV7-9	-	-	CASSLKISPGNTEAFF	TGTGCCAGCAGCTTAAAGATTTCGCCAGGGAACACTGAAGCTTTCTTT
TRBJ2-7	TRBV2	-	-	CASRTGVNYEQYF	TGTGCCAGCAGGACCGGGGTTAACTACGAGCAGTACTTC
TRBJ1-6	TRBV25-1	-	TRBD1	CASSGDRVSPLHF	TGTGCCAGCAGTGGGGACAGGGTTTCACCCCTCCACTTT
TRBJ2-7	TRBV19	-	TRBD2	CASSIFVPSGPYEQYF	TGTGCCAGTAGTATTTTTGTTCCTAGCGGTCCCTACGAGCAGTACTTC
TRBJ2-7	TRBV6-1	-	-	CASSPLGGRSEQYF	TGTGCCAGCAGTCCCCTAGGCGGAAGGAGTGAGCAGTACTTC
TRBJ1-2	TRBV2	few	TRBD1	CASSQGATGYTF	TGTGCCAGCAGCCAGGGGGCAACTGGCTACACCTTC
TRBJ1-2	TRBV28	-	TRBD1	CASSRDRVGANYGYTF	TGTGCCAGCAGTCGGGACAGGGTTGGAGCTAACTATGGCTACACCTTC
TRBJ1-5	TRBV9	-	-	CASSVGQSNQPQHF	TGTGCCAGCAGCGTAGGACAGAGCAATCAGCCCCAGCATTTT
TRBJ2-1	TRBV7-3	-	TRBD2	CASSLQAGGYNEQFF	TGTGCCAGCAGCTTACAAGCGGGGGGGTACAATGAGCAGTTCTTC
TRBJ1-1	TRBV5-1	-	-	CASSLEGGVAFF	TGCGCCAGCAGCTTGGAGGGGGGGGTGGCTTTCTTT
TRBJ1-6	TRBV25-1	-	-	CASSEQGLSPLHF	TGTGCCAGCAGTGAACAGGGGTTGTCACCCCTCCACTTT
TRBJ2-6	TRBV7-3	-	-	CASGIRELGANVLTF	TGTGCCAGCGGAATTCGGGAATTGGGGGCCAACGTCCTGACTTTC
TRBJ2-3	TRBV6-1	once	TRBD2	CASSEAWEGPTTQYF	TGTGCCAGCAGTGAAGCTTGGGAGGGGCCGACCACGCAGTATTTT
TRBJ1-1	TRBV30	once	-	CAWSRPAGKMNTEAFF	TGTGCCTGGAGTCGCCCGGCGGGTAAAATGAACACTGAAGCTTTCTTT
TRBJ2-4	TRBV29-1	-	-	CSAEPTGGNIQYF	TGCAGCGCCGAACCGACAGGTGGAAACATTCAGTACTTC
TRBJ1-2	TRBV27	-	-	CASSLLGQLSNYGYTF	TGTGCCAGCAGTTTGTTGGGGCAGCTATCTAACTATGGCTACACCTTC
TRBJ1-2	TRBV5-1	-	-	CASSLSANYGYTF	TGCGCCAGCAGCTTGTCAGCTAACTATGGCTACACCTTC
TRBJ1-4	TRBV7-2	-	TRBD1	CASSPQGAANEKLFF	TGTGCCAGCAGCCCTCAGGGGGCGGCTAATGAAAAACTGTTTTTT
TRBJ1-1	TRBV11-3	-	-	CASSFKGQLNTEAFF	TGTGCCAGCAGCTTTAAAGGACAGCTGAACACTGAAGCTTTCTTT
TRBJ1-4	TRBV30	-	-	CAWSVYRATNEKLFF	TGTGCCTGGAGTGTCTACAGGGCGACTAATGAAAAACTGTTTTTT
TRBJ2-7	TRBV28	-	TRBD1	CASSLRQGVVNEQYF	TGTGCCAGCAGTTTGAGACAGGGAGTTGTTAACGAGCAGTACTTC
TRBJ1-2	TRBV25-1	-	-	CASSESGGYTF	TGTGCCAGCAGTGAATCGGGGGGCTACACCTTC
TRBJ1-1	TRBV4-3	-	-	CASSQDRNTEAFF	TGCGCCAGCAGCCAAGATCGTAACACTGAAGCTTTCTTT
TRBJ1-1	TRBV6-4	-	-	CASSDGRKGTEAFF	TGTGCCAGCAGTGACGGGAGGAAGGGAACTGAAGCTTTCTTT
TRBJ1-6	TRBV27	-	-	CASSLRPPSEGNSPLHF	TGTGCCAGCAGTTTACGACCACCCTCGGAGGGTAATTCACCCCTCCACTTT
TRBJ2-3	TRBV6-5	-	TRBD1	CASSRGTGPTDTQYF	TGTGCCAGCAGTCGAGGGACAGGCCCCACAGATACGCAGTATTTT
TRBJ2-1	TRBV19	-	TRBD2	CASRGSGGNEQFF	TGTGCCAGTAGAGGTAGCGGGGGCAATGAGCAGTTCTTC
TRBJ1-4	TRBV7-9	-	TRBD1	CASSLAPGQSEKLFF	TGTGCCAGCAGCTTAGCGCCGGGACAGTCTGAAAAACTGTTTTTT
TRBJ2-3	TRBV2	-	-	CASTTGRWTSTDTQYF	TGTGCCAGCACTACAGGGAGATGGACCAGCACAGATACGCAGTATTTT
TRBJ2-1	TRBV7-9	-	TRBD2	CASRKRELQDEQFF	TGTGCCAGCAGGAAGCGGGAGCTTCAAGATGAGCAGTTCTTC
TRBJ2-5	TRBV7-8	-	TRBD2	CASSSPTGTSGGGTQYF	TGTGCCAGCAGCTCACCAACCGGGACTAGCGGGGGTGGGACCCAGTACTTC
TRBJ2-7	TRBV28	once	TRBD1	CASNTGTGGLDGYF	TGTGCCAGCAATACCGGGACAGGGGGTCTTGACGGGTACTTC
TRBJ2-5	TRBV6-5	once	TRBD2	CASRPGGGETQYF	TGTGCCAGCAGACCTGGGGGGGGAGAGACCCAGTACTTC
TRBJ2-2	TRBV9	-	-	CASSVSPRADTGELFF	TGTGCCAGCAGCGTTTCCCCACGAGCCGACACCGGGGAGCTGTTTTTT
TRBJ2-5	TRBV7-3	-	-	CASSLSGARQETQYF	TGTGCCAGCAGCTTAAGCGGCGCGCGGCAAGAGACCCAGTACTTC
TRBJ2-2	TRBV5-4	-	TRBD1	CASSKTGSGELFF	TGTGCCAGCAGCAAGACAGGGTCCGGGGAGCTGTTTTTT
TRBJ2-5	TRBV27	-	-	CASSAAGTQYF	TGTGCCAGCAGCGCCGCAGGGACCCAGTACTTC
TRBJ1-2	TRBV7-2	once	-	CASSSLANYGYTF	TGTGCCAGCAGCTCACTAGCTAACTATGGCTACACCTTC